Listed here are 31 T cell receptor beta chains from one sample, sequenced in a study of blood T cells in healthy people across ages (dated by TCRdb to the mid-2010s). Receptor amplification or capture employed 5' RACE. Instrument used: Illumina HiSeq 2500. A second PCR of 7 to 11 cycles was performed with a sample-barcoded 5' primer and a J-beta primer mix. TCRdb took the public reads, trimmed them with fastp at Q25, ran MiXCR for clone calling and kept in-frame beta chains. Every distinct CDR3 protein forms one entry, paired with its most common genes and DNA. The sample table shows about 1.8 million distinct CDR3 sequences, and 49% are seen once. Jointly, the top ten make up around 2.1% of the sample. Material: blood. These receptors all come from a woman between 40 and 50 years old in good health.

J is TRBJ2-1 and V is TRBV20-1; 9 bases agree with TRBD2. This CDR3 region has 14 residues. The V gene end was trimmed by 3 bases and the J gene end by 10 bases; junction bases not matched to a gene: 10. Germline loops: CDR1 DFQATT, CDR2 SNEGSKA (reference sequence). Written as DNA, the CDR3 is TGCAGTGCTAGGTGGAGTAGCGGGGGTGGAGAGCAGTTCTTC. Amino acids: CSARWSSGGGEQFF.

The CDR3 coding sequence is TGTGCCAGCAGTCAAACCCAGGGGTCAAATGGCTACACCTTC. Amino acids: CASSQTQGSNGYTF. This chain joins TRBV6-2 or TRBV6-3 and TRBJ1-2, with D tentatively TRBD1 (6 bases). CDR1 and CDR2 (germline): MNHEY, SVGEGT. The CDR3 is made up of 14 amino acids. Deletions cut 5 bases from V and 6 bases from J, with 16 bases between.

The chain carries TRBV28 and TRBJ2-5; 12 bases line up with TRBD2. The CDR3 is 16 residues long. Losses at the gene ends were 3 bases for V and 11 bases for J; bases not matched to a gene: 13. Germline CDR1 is MDHEN and CDR2 is SYDVKM. Here the CDR3 DNA reads TGTGCCAGCAGTTTGGCTAGCGGGGGGGCCAGGACTGAGCAGTACTTC. Its protein is CASSLASGGARTEQYF.

CDR3 bases: TGTGCCAGCACTAGGGACGGAAACCTCCAAGAGACCCAGTACTTC. This translates into CASTRDGNLQETQYF. The V gene is TRBV6-5, the J gene TRBJ2-5; D might be TRBD1 or TRBD2, each matching 5 bases. The CDR3 extends over 15 amino acids. Between the trimmed V and J ends, which lost 7 bases and 1 base, there was a span of 16 bases. Germline V gene data show CDR1 as MNHEY and CDR2 as SVGAGI.

The V call is TRBV21-1, the J call TRBJ2-7; TRBD1 is the table's D call and was not checked against the DNA. TRBV21-1 is a pseudogene locus. The CDR3 has 15 residues. The CDR3 is CARGLRPGHYNEQYF. CDR3 DNA: TGTGCCAGAGGCCTTCGGCCCGGCCACTACAATGAGCAGTACTTC.

V is TRBV20-1 and J is TRBJ1-1, with a weak D call TRBD1 (5 bases). V was cut by 0 bases and J by 3 bases, with 17 bases left in between. The germline V gene has CDR1 DFQATT and CDR2 SNEGSKA (reference sequence). This CDR3 has 16 amino acids. CDR3 coding DNA: TGCAGTGCTAGAGATTGGGGGGGAAGCGTAGACACTGAAGCTTTCTTT. Translated: CSARDWGGSVDTEAFF.

The chain has TRBV12-3 or TRBV12-4 and TRBJ2-7, with TRBD1 matching 7 bases. Germline trimming cut 10 bases from V and 0 bases from J; bases unmatched to any gene: 6. This CDR3 has 13 amino acids. CDR3 in DNA: TGTGCCATCGCAGGGGGAAACTCCTACGAGCAGTACTTC. Translated: CAIAGGNSYEQYF.

The CDR3 sequence is CASSPDRVVTDTQYF. The CDR3 DNA is TGTGCCAGCTCACCCGACAGGGTTGTCACAGATACGCAGTATTTT. The chain is built from TRBV18 and TRBJ2-3, with 7 bases matching TRBD1. Germline V CDR1 and CDR2: KGHSH, LQKENI. The CDR3 is 15 amino acids. The trim removed 3 bases at V and 2 bases at J, leaving 5 bases unmatched.

About this clonotype itself: This sequence may be a read error, since a much larger clone differs from it by one base. Written as DNA, the CDR3 is TGTGCCAGCAGTTACCCAGATCAGCCCCAGCATTTT. It encodes CASSYPDQPQHF. The V gene is TRBV6-6, the J gene TRBJ1-5; D gene ambiguous. Trimming took 2 bases from V and 5 from J, leaving 4 bases between them. From germline, CDR1 is MNHNY and CDR2 SVGAGI (reference sequence). The CDR3 extends over 12 amino acids.

The V and J genes are TRBV6-1 and TRBJ1-3; D perhaps matches TRBD1 (5 bases). CDR1 and CDR2 from the germline V gene are MNHNS and SASEGT. This CDR3 has 15 amino acids. V was cut by 3 bases and J by 2 bases, with 11 bases left in between. The CDR3 bases are TGTGCCAGCAGTGACTGGGTGGGGCCTGGAAACACCATATATTTT. Translation: CASSDWVGPGNTIYF.

This sequence joins TRBV28 and TRBJ2-1; D remains unclear. Trimming stripped 8 bases from V and 0 bases from J, with 11 bases between. This CDR3 is 14 amino acids long. Looked up from germline, CDR1 is MDHEN and CDR2 is SYDVKM. CDR3 sequence: CASRVTISYNEQFF. The CDR3, as DNA: TGTGCCAGCCGCGTGACAATCTCCTACAATGAGCAGTTCTTC.

This clonotype was counted a few times. J is TRBJ2-1 and V is TRBV7-2; D possibly corresponds to TRBD1 (6 bases). CDR3 length: 12 amino acids. V lost 1 base, J lost 8 bases, and 6 bases lay in between. CDR1 SGHTA and CDR2 FQGNSA come from the germline V gene. CDR3: CASSLGTDEQFF. The CDR3 DNA sequence: TGTGCCAGCAGCTTAGGGACAGATGAGCAGTTCTTC. Full variable domain (outside the CDR3, taken from reference TRBV7-2 and TRBJ2-1): GAGVSQSPSNKVTEKGKDVELRCDPISGHTALYWYRQSLGQGLEFLIYFQGNSAPDKSGLPSDRFSAERTGGSVSTLTIQRTQQEDSAVYLCASSLGTDEQFFGPGTRLTVL.

This chain joins TRBV5-1 and TRBJ1-1; weak D call: TRBD1 (5 bases). Germline-derived CDR1 and CDR2 are SGHRS and YFSETQ. This CDR3 is built from 16 residues. The V end was cut by 2 bases, the J end by 4 bases, with 18 bases between. The CDR3 DNA is TGCGCCAGCAGCTTAAACCCCCTGGGGGGGAGCACTGAAGCTTTCTTT. Translation gives CASSLNPLGGSTEAFF.

This clonotype was seen a handful of times. The CDR3 region is CASSRGAVSYEQYF. The CDR3, as DNA: TGTGCCAGCAGCCGGGGGGCGGTCTCCTACGAGCAGTACTTC. The chain combines TRBV6-5 with TRBJ2-7; possible D gene TRBD2, 7 bases. The CDR3 sequence is 14 residues long. Germline assignment: CDR1 MNHEY and CDR2 SVGAGI. The V and J ends lost 6 bases and 0 bases respectively, with 12 bases between them.

V gene TRBV3-1 combines with J gene TRBJ1-2; D is ambiguous. The CDR3 is made up of 16 amino acids. Trimming took off 0 bases at V and 2 bases at J, with 13 bases between the two ends. Germline V lookup: CDR1 LGHDT, CDR2 YNNKEL (reference sequence). CDR3 DNA sequence: TGTGCCAGCAGCCAAGATCCGGCAGGAGGGAACTATGGCTACACCTTC. Its translation: CASSQDPAGGNYGYTF. The full variable domain, with the rest looked up from reference TRBV3-1 and TRBJ1-2, is DTAVSQTPKYLVTQMGNDKSIKCEQNLGHDTMYWYKQDSKKFLKIMFSYNNKELIINETVPNRFSPKSPDKAHLNLHINSLELGDSAVYFCASSQDPAGGNYGYTFGSGTRLTVV.

The rearrangement links TRBV24-1 to TRBJ2-1, with D perhaps matching TRBD2 (5 bases). The V gene lost 9 bases and the J gene lost 8 bases, with 19 bases spanning the gap. The CDR3 runs 14 residues. Germline V gives CDR1 KGHDR, CDR2 SFDVKD. CDR3 nucleotide sequence: TGTGCCACCCGATCCCCCGGCATGAGGGATGAGCAGTTCTTC. It is translated as CATRSPGMRDEQFF.

This clonotype has a handful of counts. This chain joins TRBV4-1 and TRBJ2-5; no firm D call. TRBJ2-7 matches the DNA end more closely, so the J call is doubtful. Germline loops: CDR1 MGHRA, CDR2 YSYEKL. The CDR3 extends over 15 amino acids. CDR3 nucleotide sequence: TGCGCCAGCAGCCAAGGGAGCTCGCTGTCCTACGAGCAGTACTTC. Translating it yields CASSQGSSLSYEQYF.

V is TRBV4-3 and J is TRBJ1-1, with D perhaps TRBD1 (5 bases). The CDR3 has 15 residues. V was shortened by 0 bases and J by 4 bases, with 12 bases between the two germline ends. Germline-derived CDR1 and CDR2 are LGHNA and YSLEER. CDR3 region: CASSQDPGMRTEAFF. The CDR3 nucleotides are TGCGCCAGCAGCCAAGATCCAGGGATGCGCACTGAAGCTTTCTTT.

In nucleotides, the CDR3 is TGTGCCAGCAGCCCTCCAGCGGGGGGGGATACGCAGTATTTT. Protein: CASSPPAGGDTQYF. The chain recombines TRBV7-9 with TRBJ2-3; TRBD2 agrees at 10 bases. J lost 6 bases, V lost 5 bases, and 5 bases had no gene match. CDR1 is SEHNR, CDR2 FQNEAQ, per germline (reference sequence). This CDR3 is built from 14 residues.

This chain connects TRBV6-5 to TRBJ2-3, with a tentative D call TRBD1 (5 bases). The length of the CDR3 is 15 residues. Germline V CDR1 and CDR2: MNHEY, SVGAGI. V was pared by 1 base and J by 2 bases, with 10 bases between. DNA for the CDR3: TGTGCCAGCAGTTACTTAGGGGTATCCACAGATACGCAGTATTTT. Its translation is CASSYLGVSTDTQYF.

Comment on this clonotype: The junction does not match germline at one end; this may be a read error. The chain links TRBV5-1 to TRBJ2-2; D gene uncertain. Germline CDR1 is SGHRS and CDR2 is YFSETQ. CDR3 length equals 13 residues. CDR3 bases: TGCGCCAACAGCTTATCGAACACCGGGGAGCTGTTTTTT. Residues: CANSLSNTGELFF.

V is TRBV28 and J is TRBJ1-6, with TRBD1 as a possible D gene (5 bases). The germline V gene has CDR1 MDHEN and CDR2 SYDVKM. Trimming shortened V by 6 bases and J by 3 bases, and 12 bases separated the two germline ends. The CDR3 is 15 amino acids. CDR3 in DNA: TGTGCCAGCAGAAGCAGGGCTAGCTATAATTCACCCCTCCACTTT. It codes for CASRSRASYNSPLHF.

The gene calls are TRBV2 and TRBJ2-7; no firm D call. V was pared by 5 bases and J by 3 bases, with 20 bases between. The CDR3 length is 16 residues. CDR1 SNHLY and CDR2 FYNNEI come from the germline V gene. CDR3 coding DNA: TGTGCCAGCAGTAGCCTTCATGGGATGCCTAGCTACGAGCAGTACTTC. Amino acids: CASSSLHGMPSYEQYF.

The rearrangement links TRBV5-1 to TRBJ2-1; possible D gene TRBD2, 7 bases. The CDR3 runs to 14 residues. Trimming removed 4 bases from V and 6 bases from J, with 14 bases in between. Germline V CDR1 and CDR2: SGHRS, YFSETQ. CDR3 in DNA: TGCGCCAGCAGCGTGGAGGGGGGGCTCAATGAGCAGTTCTTC. It yields the protein CASSVEGGLNEQFF.

V gene TRBV20-1 combines with J gene TRBJ2-7, with D possibly matching TRBD1 (6 bases). Germline lookup yields CDR1 DFQATT and CDR2 SNEGSKA (reference sequence). CDR3 length: 13 residues. The V and J ends lost 0 bases and 1 base respectively, with 7 bases between them. CDR3 in amino acids: CSARDTGSYEQYF. The CDR3 region has the DNA TGCAGTGCTAGAGATACAGGGTCCTACGAGCAGTACTTC.

CDR3 loop: CASSYGPGTARQETQYF. The CDR3 nucleotides read TGTGCCAGCAGCTACGGCCCTGGGACAGCTCGCCAAGAGACCCAGTACTTC. The J gene is TRBJ2-5, the V gene TRBV7-8, with TRBD1 matching 7 bases. The CDR3 sequence is 17 residues long. V shed 4 bases, J shed 1 base, and the junction held 12 bases outside the gene matches. The germline V gene encodes CDR1 SGHVS and CDR2 FQNEAQ. The variable domain in full, with the rest retrieved from reference TRBV7-8 and TRBJ2-5, is GAGVSQSPRYKVAKRGQDVALRCDPISGHVSLFWYQQALGQGPEFLTYFQNEAQLDKSGLPSDRFFAERPEGSVSTLKIQRTQQEDSAVYLCASSYGPGTARQETQYFGPGTRLLVL.

The chain combines TRBV14 with TRBJ1-3; TRBD1 might be the D (5 bases). V lost 4 bases and J 10 bases, leaving 11 bases between the germline ends. The CDR3 has 12 amino acids. The germline gives CDR1 SGHDN, CDR2 FVKESK. The CDR3 region is CASSPKGATIYF. The CDR3 region has the DNA TGTGCCAGCAGCCCTAAAGGGGCGACCATATATTTT.

The chain has TRBV9 and TRBJ2-7; D unresolved. The germline V gene has CDR1 SGDLS and CDR2 YYNGEE. Deletions cut 0 bases from V and 4 bases from J, with 20 bases between. This CDR3 is 17 amino acids long. In nucleotides, the CDR3 is TGTGCCAGCAGCGTAGAGAAATGTCGGGTTGTAGGTTACGAGCAGTACTTC. Protein: CASSVEKCRVVGYEQYF.

This clonotype was found once. The V call is TRBV7-9, the J call TRBJ2-7; D is uncertain. Germline CDR1 reads SEHNR; CDR2 reads FQNEAQ (reference sequence). With 1 base removed from V and 0 bases from J, the gap between germline ends came to 7 bases. The length of the CDR3 is 14 residues. Written as DNA, the CDR3 is TGTGCCAGCAGCTTAGGGGTCGCCTCCTACGAGCAGTACTTC. It is translated as CASSLGVASYEQYF.

This rearrangement joins TRBV7-2 to TRBJ1-5, with D possibly TRBD1 on 5 matching bases. Germline loops: CDR1 SGHTA, CDR2 FQGNSA. Trimming cost V 1 base and J 3 bases, with 16 bases left between them. The CDR3 consists of 17 residues. This chain's CDR3 is CASSLVRVGGDNQPQHF. The CDR3, as DNA: TGTGCCAGCAGCTTAGTACGGGTTGGAGGGGACAATCAGCCCCAGCATTTT.

For this clonotype: A junction end diverges from the germline sequence, so it may reflect a read error. The chain combines TRBV6-2 or TRBV6-3 with TRBJ2-4, with D perhaps being TRBD1 or TRBD2 (5 bases each). The CDR3 totals 14 residues. The V gene's germline CDR1 is MNHEY and CDR2 SVGEGT. The CDR3 coding sequence is TGTGCCTGCAGTCAGTCGGGAAGGGGAAACATTCAGTACTTC. It yields the protein CACSQSGRGNIQYF.